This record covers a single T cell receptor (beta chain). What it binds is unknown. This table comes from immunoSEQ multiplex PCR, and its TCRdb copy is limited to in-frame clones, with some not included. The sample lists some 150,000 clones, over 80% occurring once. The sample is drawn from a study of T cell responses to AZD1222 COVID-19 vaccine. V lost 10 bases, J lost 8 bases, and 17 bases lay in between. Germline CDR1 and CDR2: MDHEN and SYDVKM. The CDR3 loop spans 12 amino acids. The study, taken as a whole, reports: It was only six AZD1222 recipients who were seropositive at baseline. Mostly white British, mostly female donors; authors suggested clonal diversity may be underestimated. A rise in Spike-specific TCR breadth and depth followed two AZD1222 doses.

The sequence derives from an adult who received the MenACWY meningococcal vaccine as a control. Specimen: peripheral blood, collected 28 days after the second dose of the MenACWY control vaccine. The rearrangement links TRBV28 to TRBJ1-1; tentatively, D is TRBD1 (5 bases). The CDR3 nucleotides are TGTGCCACCCTGGGACCGTGGTCCGAAGCTTTCTTT. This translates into CATLGPWSEAFF.